What follows is one T cell receptor beta chain and its context. These data are taken from a study of OX40 agonist ivuxolimab in advanced cancers. Assay used: immunoSEQ multiplex PCR; TCRdb lists only in-frame clones, some missing. Among around 100,000 clones, less than 95% were seen once, and the ten largest hold approximately 0.58%. Germline CDR1 and CDR2: ENHRY and SYGVKD. The CDR3 runs 12 residues. J gave up 6 bases and V 9 bases, and 0 bases lay outside the gene matches. The J gene is TRBJ2-2, the V gene TRBV10-3; 11 nucleotides line up with TRBD1. The sequence was obtained from an adult with an advanced solid tumor such as melanoma, head and neck, liver or kidney cancer. This sample comprised CD4+ or CD8+ T cells sorted from blood, obtained in a trial of the OX40 agonist ivuxolimab. CDR3 protein: CAMGQGAGELFF. CDR3 sequence (DNA): TGTGCCATGGGACAGGGGGCCGGGGAGCTGTTTTTT.